Listed here are 21 T cell receptor beta chains from one sample, sequenced in a study of shared clonotypes between healthy human individuals. The table came from immunoSEQ multiplex PCR; TCRdb's copy has only in-frame clones and leaves some out. This table holds 2 million to 3 million clones, over 85% found once. Source material: naive CD4+ T cells from PBMCs. Subset specified: CD45RA+ positively selected. These receptor sequences come from a man in his late teens or twenties in good health. Some clones in this sample may be carry-over from other donors' samples.

The gene calls are TRBV5-8 and TRBJ1-2, with TRBD1 as a possible D gene (6 bases). The CDR3 runs to 15 residues. Trimming took off 4 bases at V and 7 bases at J, with 20 bases between the two ends. CDR1 and CDR2 from the germline V gene are SGHTS and YDEGEE. CDR3 residues: CASSTRSGTRGGYTF. DNA for the CDR3: TGTGCCAGCAGCACACGTTCCGGGACAAGAGGTGGCTACACCTTC.

The rearrangement joins TRBV7-2 to TRBJ2-5; TRBD1 agrees at 10 bases. The CDR3 sequence is 16 residues long. V lost 1 base, J lost 6 bases, and 8 bases stayed unmatched. Germline V gene lookup returns CDR1 SGHTA and CDR2 FQGNSA. CDR3 amino acids: CASSLGGTGVTQTQYF. The CDR3 region has the DNA TGTGCCAGCAGCTTAGGGGGGACAGGGGTAACGCAGACCCAGTACTTC.

V is TRBV5-5 and J is TRBJ1-2, with 12 bases identical to TRBD1. The V and J ends lost 0 bases and 7 bases, in that order; junction bases with no gene match: 4. Germline loops: CDR1 SGHKS, CDR2 YYEKEE (reference sequence). The CDR3 is 15 amino acids. The CDR3 reads CASSLVGTGGGGYTF. The CDR3 region has the DNA TGTGCCAGCAGCTTGGTCGGGACAGGGGGCGGTGGCTACACCTTC. Filled out from reference TRBV5-5 and TRBJ1-2, the complete variable domain reads DAGVTQSPTHLIKTRGQQVTLRCSPISGHKSVSWYQQVLGQGPQFIFQYYEKEERGRGNFPDRFSARQFPNYSSELNVNALLLGDSALYLCASSLVGTGGGGYTFGSGTRLTVV.

This clone has only one observation. V usage is TRBV7-9 and J usage is TRBJ1-2; no reliable D call. There are 13 residues in the CDR3. Trimming shortened V by 0 bases and J by 6 bases, and 8 bases separated the two germline ends. Per germline, CDR1 SEHNR and CDR2 FQNEAQ (reference sequence). CDR3 sequence (DNA): TGTGCCAGCAGCTTAGCCTCGGGTGATGGCTACACCTTC. As protein: CASSLASGDGYTF.

V usage is TRBV10-3 and J usage is TRBJ2-7; D possibly corresponds to TRBD1 (6 bases). Between the trimmed V and J ends, which lost 4 bases and 6 bases, there was a span of 13 bases. Germline loops: CDR1 ENHRY, CDR2 SYGVKD. CDR3 length: 13 amino acids. The CDR3 nucleotides are TGTGCCATCAGTGTGGGGCAGGGGAGCGAGCAGTACTTC. This translates into CAISVGQGSEQYF.

This chain links TRBV11-2 with TRBJ2-1; 9 bases map to TRBD2. The J segment lost 5 bases and the V segment lost 1 base, leaving 15 bases of the junction unmatched. The CDR3 runs 19 residues. From germline, CDR1 is SGHAT and CDR2 FQNNGV. The CDR3 DNA is TGTGCCAGCAGCTTAGGGCGCTGGCGGCGGGAGGGGGAACACAATGAGCAGTTCTTC. Its translation is CASSLGRWRREGEHNEQFF.

The rearrangement joins TRBV11-2 to TRBJ2-7; TRBD2 agrees at 8 bases. Germline V CDR1 and CDR2: SGHAT, FQNNGV. The CDR3 totals 16 residues. The V gene end was trimmed by 1 base and the J gene end by 2 bases; junction bases not matched to a gene: 7. This chain's CDR3 is CASSLAFGRAPYEQYF. As DNA, the CDR3 is TGTGCCAGCAGCTTAGCATTCGGGAGGGCTCCCTACGAGCAGTACTTC.

This sequence joins TRBV5-1 and TRBJ2-1; TRBD2 aligns across 8 bases. Germline lookup yields CDR1 SGHRS and CDR2 YFSETQ. V gave up 4 bases and J gave up 4 bases; unmatched junction bases: 10. The CDR3 length is 16 residues. The CDR3: CASSPEAGVSYNEQFF. The DNA for the CDR3 is TGCGCCAGCAGCCCGGAAGCGGGAGTATCTTACAATGAGCAGTTCTTC.

The chain is built from TRBV19 and TRBJ1-2, with D hard to call. The CDR3 is 13 amino acids. The germline gives CDR1 LNHDA, CDR2 SQIVND (reference sequence). V was shortened by 6 bases and J by 0 bases, with 8 bases between the two germline ends. CDR3 coding DNA: TGTGCCAGTAGCGCGGTAGCTAACTATGGCTACACCTTC. As protein: CASSAVANYGYTF.

For this clone: Other nucleotide sequences from this sample produce the same CDR3. The chain recombines TRBV4-1 with TRBJ1-1, with D perhaps matching TRBD1 (6 bases). V was cut by 1 base and J by 4 bases, with 10 bases left in between. Germline CDR1 is MGHRA and CDR2 is YSYEKL. The CDR3 is 14 residues long. The CDR3 DNA reads TGCGCCAGCAGCCAAGTAGGGGGACGCACTGAAGCTTTCTTT. Residues: CASSQVGGRTEAFF.

This chain links TRBV2 with TRBJ2-3; tentatively, D is TRBD2 (6 bases). The CDR3 has 15 amino acids. Looked up from germline, CDR1 is SNHLY and CDR2 is FYNNEI. Between the trimmed V and J ends, which lost 5 bases and 1 base, there was a span of 13 bases. The CDR3 here is CASSPGPGGTDTQYF. The CDR3, as DNA: TGTGCCAGCAGTCCAGGGCCGGGAGGCACAGATACGCAGTATTTT.

This chain connects TRBV18 to TRBJ1-1; 8 nucleotides match TRBD1. V lost 6 bases to trimming and J lost 5 bases; unmatched junction nucleotides: 14. Germline CDR1 reads KGHSH; CDR2 reads LQKENI. The CDR3 is made up of 16 amino acids. CDR3 nucleotides: TGTGCCAGCTCCGCTGCGAGGACAGGGACGTTGACTGAAGCTTTCTTT. This codes for CASSAARTGTLTEAFF.

This chain links TRBV4-1 with TRBJ2-7; 10 positions agree with TRBD1. In germline, CDR1 is MGHRA, CDR2 YSYEKL. The CDR3 totals 16 residues. V shed 4 bases, J shed 6 bases, and the junction held 12 bases outside the gene matches. The CDR3 protein is CASSPRSGQGISEQYF. The CDR3 region has the DNA TGCGCCAGCAGCCCACGGTCGGGACAGGGGATTTCCGAGCAGTACTTC.

V and J are TRBV30 and TRBJ2-4; D possibly uses TRBD1 or TRBD2 (6 bases each). Trimming stripped 0 bases from V and 5 bases from J, with 8 bases between. Germline V gene sequence: CDR1 GTSNPN, CDR2 SVGIG (reference sequence). The CDR3 spans 13 residues. This chain's CDR3 is CAWSVGGQNIQYF. DNA for the CDR3: TGTGCCTGGAGTGTGGGGGGCCAAAACATTCAGTACTTC.

The rearrangement uses TRBV6-1 and TRBJ1-5; 9 bases align to TRBD1. The germline V gene has CDR1 MNHNS and CDR2 SASEGT. The V gene end was trimmed by 6 bases and the J gene end by 7 bases; junction bases not matched to a gene: 7. CDR3 length: 14 amino acids. The CDR3 region has the DNA TGTGCCAGCAGGAGCGGACAGGGGAGGCAGCCCCAGCATTTT. Residues: CASRSGQGRQPQHF.

This chain links TRBV7-2 with TRBJ2-1; D is ambiguous. Germline CDR1 is SGHTA and CDR2 is FQGNSA. V was clipped by 2 bases and J by 10 bases, with 15 bases between them. The CDR3 is made up of 14 amino acids. The CDR3 sequence: CASSLRSGIWEQFF. In DNA, the CDR3 is TGTGCCAGCAGCTTACGGTCTGGGATATGGGAGCAGTTCTTC.

The chain uses TRBV7-3 and TRBJ2-1; TRBD2 matches at 10 bases. Looked up from germline, CDR1 is SGHTA and CDR2 is FQGTGA. This CDR3 region has 17 residues. V trimming: 2 bases; J trimming: 9 bases; junction bases outside the gene matches: 13. The CDR3, as DNA: TGTGCCAGCAGCTTAGCCCCAATAGCGGGAGGCTCGAGTGAGCAGTTCTTC. Translation: CASSLAPIAGGSSEQFF.

The chain recombines TRBV7-2 with TRBJ2-4; perhaps TRBD2 as D (6 bases). This CDR3 spans 12 amino acids. Germline V gene sequence: CDR1 SGHTA, CDR2 FQGNSA. With 3 bases removed from V and 6 bases from J, the gap between germline ends came to 6 bases. CDR3 loop: CASSFGRNIQYF. The CDR3 DNA reads as TGTGCCAGCAGCTTCGGGAGAAACATTCAGTACTTC.

The chain couples TRBV7-8 to TRBJ1-5; D is perhaps TRBD1 (6 bases). This CDR3 is 12 amino acids long. The ends were cut back, 1 base at V and 13 bases at J, with 11 bases in the middle. CDR1 and CDR2 from the germline V gene are SGHVS and FQNEAQ. The CDR3 is CASSLVGGRQHF. The CDR3 DNA follows: TGTGCCAGCAGCTTAGTGGGGGGCCGTCAGCATTTT.

This chain joins TRBV4-1 and TRBJ2-7; 7 bases are shared with TRBD2. CDR3 size: 17 residues. Trimming took 3 bases from V and 4 from J; bases not matched to a gene: 15. From germline, CDR1 is MGHRA and CDR2 YSYEKL. CDR3 bases: TGCGCCAGCAGCCAGACGTTTCATCCTAGCGGAGCTTACGAGCAGTACTTC. Its translation is CASSQTFHPSGAYEQYF.

This clone was seen only once. This chain links TRBV7-2 with TRBJ2-1; D is tentatively TRBD1 or TRBD2 (5 bases each). The CDR3 covers 16 residues. Germline V lookup: CDR1 SGHTA, CDR2 FQGNSA. Trimming stripped 1 base from V and 4 bases from J, with 14 bases between. For the CDR3, the DNA is TGTGCCAGCAGCTTAGGAGGGGCTCTGGAGTACAATGAGCAGTTCTTC. Translated: CASSLGGALEYNEQFF.